The rows below give T cell receptor beta chains drawn from one sample of a study of shared clonotypes between healthy human individuals. Sequenced by immunoSEQ multiplex PCR; TCRdb stores in-frame clones only, minus some. This repertoire shows about 980,000 clones, approximately 76% found once; its top ten account for over 1.3%. Specimen: memory CD4+ T cells sorted from blood. The receptors derive from a man aged 18-30 years in good health. CDR3s include the opening cysteine and the closing phenylalanine or tryptophan. A D gene is named only where the DNA matches it firmly. Rows give clone size only sometimes, using once, few, many, or a class for an expanded clone.

clone_size: .
d_call: .
j_call: TRBJ1-5
cdr3_length: 15
v_call: TRBV21-1
cdr3_nt: TGTGCCAGCAGCAAAGCGCTGAGGCGCAATCAGCCCCAGCATTTT
cdr3_aa: CASSKALRRNQPQHF

clone_size: .
d_call: .
j_call: TRBJ1-1
cdr3_length: 15
v_call: TRBV18
cdr3_nt: TGTGCCAGCCAGCAGGGGAGCGCGGGGAACACTGAAGCTTTCTTT
cdr3_aa: CASQQGSAGNTEAFF

clone_size: .
d_call: .
j_call: TRBJ1-1
cdr3_length: 14
v_call: TRBV6-5
cdr3_nt: TGTGCCAGCATTTACTCTGGTGGGAGCACTGAAGCTTTCTTT
cdr3_aa: CASIYSGGSTEAFF

clone_size: .
d_call: .
j_call: TRBJ2-7
cdr3_length: 18
v_call: TRBV18
cdr3_nt: TGTGCCAGCTCACCTCTCCCTCTAAGCTCGTCCCGAACCTACGAGCAGTACTTC
cdr3_aa: CASSPLPLSSSRTYEQYF

clone_size: .
d_call: .
j_call: TRBJ2-7
cdr3_length: 11
v_call: TRBV6-5
cdr3_nt: TGTGCCAGTGCGACTAGGGGCGAGCAGTACTTC
cdr3_aa: CASATRGEQYF

clone_size: .
d_call: TRBD1
j_call: TRBJ2-5
cdr3_length: 15
v_call: TRBV5-1
cdr3_nt: TGCGCCAGCAGCCTTAGGACAGGACACCAAGAGACCCAGTACTTC
cdr3_aa: CASSLRTGHQETQYF

clone_size: .
d_call: TRBD1
j_call: TRBJ1-4
cdr3_length: 16
v_call: TRBV11-2
cdr3_nt: TGTGCCAGCAGCTCAGACAGGGGGAATTTCAATGAAAAACTGTTTTTT
cdr3_aa: CASSSDRGNFNEKLFF

clone_size: .
d_call: .
j_call: TRBJ1-2
cdr3_length: 15
v_call: TRBV7-2
cdr3_nt: TGTGCCAGCAGCTTAGTGGTGGATCCGAACTATGGCTACACCTTC
cdr3_aa: CASSLVVDPNYGYTF

clone_size: .
d_call: TRBD1
j_call: TRBJ2-7
cdr3_length: 14
v_call: TRBV10-2
cdr3_nt: TGCGCCAGCAGTACACAGGGGGCTGGTTACGAGCAGTACTTC
cdr3_aa: CASSTQGAGYEQYF

clone_size: .
d_call: .
j_call: TRBJ2-7
cdr3_length: 15
v_call: TRBV5-1
cdr3_nt: TGCGCCAGCAGCCTAGGGACGGGACTCACCTACGAGCAGTACTTC
cdr3_aa: CASSLGTGLTYEQYF

clone_size: .
d_call: .
j_call: TRBJ2-7
cdr3_length: 13
v_call: TRBV18
cdr3_nt: TGTGCCAGCTCACCGGGACATTTTTACGAGCAGTACTTC
cdr3_aa: CASSPGHFYEQYF

clone_size: .
d_call: .
j_call: TRBJ1-5
cdr3_length: 15
v_call: TRBV6-1
cdr3_nt: TGTGCCAGCAGTGAATGGGAGACAGTCAATCAGCCCCAGCATTTT
cdr3_aa: CASSEWETVNQPQHF

clone_size: .
d_call: TRBD1
j_call: TRBJ1-5
cdr3_length: 16
v_call: TRBV28
cdr3_nt: TGTGCCAGCAGTTTATACGGGGACAGGGGGGATCAGCCCCAGCATTTT
cdr3_aa: CASSLYGDRGDQPQHF

clone_size: .
d_call: .
j_call: TRBJ1-5
cdr3_length: 18
v_call: TRBV5-1
cdr3_nt: TGCGCCAGCAGCCATCCGGGGTTAAGACCGGGTGGCAATCAGCCCCAGCATTTT
cdr3_aa: CASSHPGLRPGGNQPQHF

clone_size: once
d_call: TRBD1
j_call: TRBJ2-1
cdr3_length: 16
v_call: TRBV4-1
cdr3_nt: TGCGCCAGCAGCCAAGATTGGACAGGGGGCCGGAATGAGCAGTTCTTC
cdr3_aa: CASSQDWTGGRNEQFF

clone_size: few
d_call: .
j_call: TRBJ1-1
cdr3_length: 14
v_call: TRBV9
cdr3_nt: TGTGCCAGCAGCTCCAACTTCAGGGGCACTGAAGCTTTCTTT
cdr3_aa: CASSSNFRGTEAFF

clone_size: .
d_call: .
j_call: TRBJ2-3
cdr3_length: 11
v_call: TRBV10-2
cdr3_nt: TGCGCCAGCAGTGAGGGAGATACGCAGTATTTT
cdr3_aa: CASSEGDTQYF

clone_size: .
d_call: TRBD1
j_call: TRBJ1-4
cdr3_length: 15
v_call: TRBV4-1
cdr3_nt: TGCGCCAGCAGCCCTGGGGACAGGGAGAGAGAAAAACTGTTTTTT
cdr3_aa: CASSPGDREREKLFF

clone_size: .
d_call: TRBD1
j_call: TRBJ1-1
cdr3_length: 15
v_call: TRBV28
cdr3_nt: TGTGCCAGCAGTTCCGTATCTTTGGGACAGGGTACGACTTTCTTT
cdr3_aa: CASSSVSLGQGTTFF

clone_size: few
d_call: TRBD1
j_call: TRBJ1-1
cdr3_length: 15
v_call: TRBV29-1
cdr3_nt: TGCAGCGTTGTGTGGGGGGACAGGGTGAACACTGAAGCTTTCTTT
cdr3_aa: CSVVWGDRVNTEAFF

clone_size: .
d_call: .
j_call: TRBJ2-3
cdr3_length: 14
v_call: TRBV28
cdr3_nt: TGTGCCAGCAGCTCCGGGCTAGCGACAGATACGCAGTATTTT
cdr3_aa: CASSSGLATDTQYF

clone_size: few
d_call: .
j_call: TRBJ1-5
cdr3_length: 13
v_call: TRBV7-8
cdr3_nt: TGTGCCAGCTCTCTAGGACACAATCAGCCCCAGCATTTT
cdr3_aa: CASSLGHNQPQHF

clone_size: .
d_call: .
j_call: TRBJ2-3
cdr3_length: 12
v_call: TRBV11-1
cdr3_nt: TGTGCCAGCAGCTTAGGTGTGGATACGCAGTATTTT
cdr3_aa: CASSLGVDTQYF

clone_size: .
d_call: .
j_call: TRBJ2-3
cdr3_length: 14
v_call: TRBV15
cdr3_nt: TGTGCCACCAGCCGGGACCCTAGTACAGATACGCAGTATTTT
cdr3_aa: CATSRDPSTDTQYF

clone_size: few
d_call: TRBD1
j_call: TRBJ1-6
cdr3_length: 17
v_call: TRBV5-1
cdr3_nt: TGCGCCAGCAGCGCAACAGGGGGCGGCTCCTATAATTCACCCCTCCACTTT
cdr3_aa: CASSATGGGSYNSPLHF

clone_size: .
d_call: .
j_call: TRBJ2-1
cdr3_length: 14
v_call: TRBV11-2
cdr3_nt: TGTGCCAGCAGCTTAGCTAGGCGCGACAATGAGCAGTTCTTC
cdr3_aa: CASSLARRDNEQFF

clone_size: .
d_call: .
j_call: TRBJ1-5
cdr3_length: 15
v_call: TRBV5-1
cdr3_nt: TGCGCCAGCAGCTTTACCGGGGGCCAGGGTCAGCCCCAGCATTTT
cdr3_aa: CASSFTGGQGQPQHF

clone_size: .
d_call: .
j_call: TRBJ2-7
cdr3_length: 14
v_call: TRBV7-2
cdr3_nt: TGTGCCAGCAGCATTCGGACGGAAAGCTACGAGCAGTACTTC
cdr3_aa: CASSIRTESYEQYF

clone_size: .
d_call: .
j_call: TRBJ1-3
cdr3_length: 16
v_call: TRBV9
cdr3_nt: TGTGCCAGCAGCGCCTCGGCGACAGGCTCTGGAAACACCATATATTTT
cdr3_aa: CASSASATGSGNTIYF

clone_size: .
d_call: TRBD2
j_call: TRBJ2-5
cdr3_length: 15
v_call: TRBV9
cdr3_nt: TGTGCCAGCAGCGCCCGGGACTATCCTTCCGAGACCCAGTACTTC
cdr3_aa: CASSARDYPSETQYF

clone_size: .
d_call: .
j_call: TRBJ1-1
cdr3_length: 14
v_call: TRBV19
cdr3_nt: TGTGCCAGTAGTATAAGGGGGATCGGGACTGAAGCTTTCTTT
cdr3_aa: CASSIRGIGTEAFF

clone_size: .
d_call: .
j_call: TRBJ2-3
cdr3_length: 15
v_call: TRBV19
cdr3_nt: TGTGCCAGTAGCCGTAGCGGAACAAGCACAGATACGCAGTATTTT
cdr3_aa: CASSRSGTSTDTQYF

clone_size: .
d_call: .
j_call: TRBJ2-7
cdr3_length: 14
v_call: TRBV5-1
cdr3_nt: TGCGCCAGCAGCTTTGAGCCAACCACCTACGAGCAGTACTTC
cdr3_aa: CASSFEPTTYEQYF

clone_size: .
d_call: .
j_call: TRBJ2-2
cdr3_length: 17
v_call: TRBV9
cdr3_nt: TGTGCCAGCAGCGTAGTAGGAAGCGGGTCAAACACCGGGGAGCTGTTTTTT
cdr3_aa: CASSVVGSGSNTGELFF

clone_size: .
d_call: .
j_call: TRBJ2-3
cdr3_length: 14
v_call: TRBV6-1
cdr3_nt: TGTGCCAGCAGTCCGGGACTTCCGCCGGATACGCAGTATTTT
cdr3_aa: CASSPGLPPDTQYF

clone_size: .
d_call: TRBD1
j_call: TRBJ2-5
cdr3_length: 14
v_call: TRBV4-3
cdr3_nt: TGCGCCAGCAGCCAAGATCAGGGGGTGGGGACCCAGTACTTC
cdr3_aa: CASSQDQGVGTQYF

clone_size: .
d_call: .
j_call: TRBJ1-6
cdr3_length: 12
v_call: TRBV7-2
cdr3_nt: TGTGCCAGCAGCTCCCGTCGGCCACCCCTCCACTTT
cdr3_aa: CASSSRRPPLHF

clone_size: .
d_call: TRBD2
j_call: TRBJ2-5
cdr3_length: 15
v_call: TRBV30
cdr3_nt: TGTGCCTGGAGTGTTGGAGCGGGGAATCAAGAGACCCAGTACTTC
cdr3_aa: CAWSVGAGNQETQYF